A single T cell receptor beta chain is shown here with its context. These data come from a study of Graves' ophthalmopathy and Graves' hyperthyroidism. Amplified TCR beta CDR3 regions were obtained using RNA transcripts as template. A first-round RT-PCR used HTBI primers, followed by a second-round multiplex PCR. TCRdb analysed the multiplex PCR reads with MiXCR anew, one entry per CDR3 protein. Here the sample spans more than 300,000 distinct CDR3 sequences, 15% to 19% being singletons. The germline V gene encodes CDR1 KGHSH and CDR2 LQKENI. This CDR3 spans 16 amino acids. V lost 2 bases to trimming and J lost 2 bases, with 13 bases between them.

This TCR derives from a woman in her late teens or twenties with stable Graves' hyperthyroidism. V is TRBV18 and J is TRBJ1-5, with D possibly TRBD1 on 5 matching bases. The sequencing sample was made of peripheral blood. In DNA form, the CDR3 reads TGTGCCAGCTCACCAGAAGGCGGGGGGGGCAATCAGCCCCAGCATTTT. It is translated as CASSPEGGGGNQPQHF.